The next 29 T cell receptor beta chains were all read from a single sample in a study of T cell responses to AZD1222 COVID-19 vaccine. TCRdb's table, derived via immunoSEQ multiplex PCR, lists solely in-frame clones and lacks some. The profile shows 120,000 or so clones, 88% of them singletons. Specimen: peripheral blood, collected on day 0 of AZD1222 vaccination. The receptors derive from an adult in good health.

J is TRBJ1-1 and V is TRBV3-1 (or the pseudogene TRBV3-2); no clear D. CDR1 LGHDT and CDR2 YNNKEL come from the germline V gene (reference sequence). V shed 1 base and J shed 7 bases, with 7 bases lying between them. This CDR3 is 12 amino acids long. This CDR3 is CASSQGSVEAFF. For the CDR3, the DNA is TGTGCCAGCAGCCAAGGAAGTGTTGAAGCTTTCTTT.

This clone was found once. The chain joins TRBV11-2 to TRBJ2-2, with TRBD1 matching over 8 bases. Germline trimming cut 3 bases from V and 0 bases from J; bases unmatched to any gene: 6. Looked up from germline, CDR1 is SGHAT and CDR2 is FQNNGV. CDR3 size: 17 residues. The CDR3 region is CASSLGRGLTNTGELFF. Written as DNA, the CDR3 is TGTGCCAGCAGCTTGGGCAGGGGGCTAACGAACACCGGGGAGCTGTTTTTT.

The V and J genes are TRBV6-5 and TRBJ1-1, with D perhaps TRBD1 (6 bases). Per germline, CDR1 MNHEY and CDR2 SVGAGI. Trimming shortened V by 5 bases and J by 2 bases, and 15 bases separated the two germline ends. This CDR3 contains 15 residues. CDR3 DNA sequence: TGTGCCAGCAGTCGACCTCCGGGGGGCAACACTGAAGCTTTCTTT. As protein: CASSRPPGGNTEAFF.

This sequence joins TRBV5-1 and TRBJ1-2, with D maybe TRBD1 (6 bases). The V and J ends lost 4 bases and 2 bases respectively, with 15 bases between them. This CDR3 comprises 15 residues. From germline, CDR1 is SGHRS and CDR2 YFSETQ. The DNA of the CDR3 is TGCGCCAGCAGCCCGGACGGACAGCTAAACTATGGCTACACCTTC. It translates to CASSPDGQLNYGYTF.

The chain has TRBV9 and TRBJ2-2; tentative D call: TRBD1 (6 bases). In germline, CDR1 is SGDLS, CDR2 YYNGEE. This CDR3 has 18 amino acids. Trimming pared 2 bases from V and 7 bases from J, leaving 24 bases between. The CDR3 sequence is CASSVKQGPLTMGGELFF. Written as DNA, the CDR3 is TGTGCCAGCAGCGTCAAACAGGGTCCATTAACTATGGGCGGGGAGCTGTTTTTT.

V gene TRBV5-1 combines with J gene TRBJ2-7; D call uncertain. The CDR3 spans 12 residues. Germline V gives CDR1 SGHRS, CDR2 YFSETQ. The V end lost 0 bases, the J end lost 3 bases, and 4 bases lay between the germline ends. CDR3: CASSLADYEQYF. The CDR3 bases are TGCGCCAGCAGCTTGGCGGACTACGAGCAGTACTTC. Supplemented by reference TRBV5-1 and TRBJ2-7, the full variable domain reads KAGVTQTPRYLIKTRGQQVTLSCSPISGHRSVSWYQQTPGQGLQFLFEYFSETQRNKGNFPGRFSGRQFSNSRSEMNVSTLELGDSALYLCASSLADYEQYFGPGTRLTVT.

The chain joins TRBV30 to TRBJ1-2; D is ambiguous. The CDR3 consists of 14 residues. Trimming shortened V by 1 base and J by 0 bases, and 9 bases separated the two germline ends. Germline V gene sequence: CDR1 GTSNPN, CDR2 SVGIG (reference sequence). CDR3 DNA: TGTGCCTGGAGTGGGACGACTCCTAACTATGGCTACACCTTC. It codes for CAWSGTTPNYGYTF. Together with reference TRBV30 and TRBJ1-2, the CDR3 gives the full variable domain: SQTIHQWPATLVQPVGSPLSLECTVEGTSNPNLYWYRQAAGRGLQLLFYSVGIGQISSEVPQNLSASRPQDRQFILSSKKLLLSDSGFYLCAWSGTTPNYGYTFGSGTRLTVV.

This clone was detected a few times. Here the CDR3 DNA reads TGTGCCAGCTCACTCCGAACCGGGACAGGCAATTCACCCCTCCACTTT. This codes for CASSLRTGTGNSPLHF. The J gene is TRBJ1-6, the V gene TRBV18, with 8 bases identical to TRBD1. Looked up from germline, CDR1 is KGHSH and CDR2 is LQKENI. V was pared by 4 bases and J by 7 bases, with 9 bases of the junction left unmatched. The CDR3 runs 16 residues.

V gene TRBV5-1 combines with J gene TRBJ2-1; D remains unclear. Germline CDR1 reads SGHRS; CDR2 reads YFSETQ. Between the trimmed V and J ends, which lost 0 bases and 8 bases, there was a span of 9 bases. CDR3 length equals 13 residues. This chain's CDR3 is CASSLARSDEQFF. CDR3 coding DNA: TGCGCCAGCAGCTTGGCCAGGTCCGATGAGCAGTTCTTC.

This chain joins TRBV18 and TRBJ2-1; 10 nucleotides align to TRBD2. The germline V gene has CDR1 KGHSH and CDR2 LQKENI. The CDR3 length is 15 residues. The V and J ends lost 2 bases and 7 bases, in that order; junction bases with no gene match: 5. The chain's CDR3 is CASSPGAGGQNEQFF. CDR3 DNA: TGTGCCAGCTCACCAGGAGCGGGAGGGCAGAATGAGCAGTTCTTC.

This clone was detected a few times. V and J are TRBV5-1 and TRBJ2-7, with TRBD2 matching 11 bases. This CDR3 has 14 amino acids. V was pared by 6 bases and J by 6 bases, with 8 bases of the junction left unmatched. Germline-derived CDR1 and CDR2 are SGHRS and YFSETQ. The CDR3 region is CASTTGTSGLEQYF. In DNA form, the CDR3 reads TGCGCCAGCACGACCGGGACTAGCGGCCTCGAGCAGTACTTC.

V usage is TRBV10-3 and J usage is TRBJ2-1; 12 nucleotides match TRBD2. J was trimmed by 6 bases and V by 0 bases; bases with no gene match: 0. CDR3 length: 15 amino acids. Germline assignment: CDR1 ENHRY and CDR2 SYGVKD. The CDR3 nucleotides read TGTGCCATCAGTGAGTCGACTAGCGGGGGCAATGAGCAGTTCTTC. As protein: CAISESTSGGNEQFF.

V is TRBV25-1 and J is TRBJ1-1, with unresolved D. This CDR3 is built from 15 residues. CDR1 and CDR2 from the germline V gene are MGHDK and SYGVNS. Trimming stripped 4 bases from V and 3 bases from J, with 15 bases between. The CDR3 loop is CASSGPSSLDTEAFF. CDR3 coding DNA: TGTGCCAGCAGTGGCCCCTCTTCCCTGGACACTGAAGCTTTCTTT. Variable domain in full (rest from reference TRBV25-1 and TRBJ1-1): EADIYQTPRYLVIGTGKKITLECSQTMGHDKMYWYQQDPGMELHLIHYSYGVNSTEKGDLSSESTVSRIRTEHFPLTLESARPSHTSQYLCASSGPSSLDTEAFFGQGTRLTVV.

V and J are TRBV18 and TRBJ2-3; 10 bases align to TRBD2. The CDR3 extends over 15 amino acids. Trimming took 6 bases from V and 3 from J; bases not matched to a gene: 6. The germline V gene has CDR1 KGHSH and CDR2 LQKENI. The CDR3: CASSPGLAETDTQYF. As DNA, the CDR3 is TGTGCCAGCTCCCCCGGACTAGCGGAGACAGATACGCAGTATTTT.

The rearrangement joins TRBV19 to TRBJ2-1; D call uncertain. Trimming took 1 base from V and 9 from J, leaving 13 bases between them. The CDR3 totals 14 residues. Germline V gene sequence: CDR1 LNHDA, CDR2 SQIVND (reference sequence). CDR3 amino acids: CASSIGGTGFEQFF. CDR3 DNA sequence: TGTGCCAGTAGTATAGGTGGAACCGGCTTTGAGCAGTTCTTC.

The sample holds a few counts of this clone. V usage is TRBV7-9 and J usage is TRBJ1-1; no definite D call. V shed 2 bases and J shed 0 bases, with 4 bases lying between them. This CDR3 has 13 residues. Germline V lookup: CDR1 SEHNR, CDR2 FQNEAQ (reference sequence). The CDR3 nucleotides are TGTGCCAGCAGCTTAAGTCTGAACACTGAAGCTTTCTTT. It translates to CASSLSLNTEAFF.

The V and J genes are TRBV5-6 and TRBJ1-5, with unresolved D. The CDR3 contains 12 residues. The germline V and J ends were trimmed by 5 bases and 0 bases, with 3 bases remaining between them. Germline assignment: CDR1 SGHDT and CDR2 YYEEEE. CDR3 coding DNA: TGTGCCAGCAGTTATAGCAATCAGCCCCAGCATTTT. Protein product: CASSYSNQPQHF.

This rearrangement joins TRBV5-5 to TRBJ2-1; 8 bases are shared with TRBD1. The CDR3 consists of 14 residues. Germline values: CDR1 SGHKS, CDR2 YYEKEE (reference sequence). V lost 2 bases to trimming and J lost 5 bases; unmatched junction nucleotides: 3. DNA for the CDR3: TGTGCCAGCAGCTTCAGACAGGGGCACAATGAGCAGTTCTTC. Its translation: CASSFRQGHNEQFF.

V usage is TRBV7-2 and J usage is TRBJ2-1; tentatively, D is TRBD1 (6 bases). There are 15 residues in the CDR3. Trimming pared 3 bases from V and 7 bases from J, leaving 16 bases between. Germline loops: CDR1 SGHTA, CDR2 FQGNSA. CDR3 amino acids: CASSLWTAGGNEQFF. The CDR3 DNA follows: TGTGCCAGCAGCTTGTGGACAGCCGGCGGGAATGAGCAGTTCTTC.

This chain connects TRBV19 to TRBJ1-1; perhaps TRBD1 as D (5 bases). This CDR3 contains 13 residues. In germline, CDR1 is LNHDA, CDR2 SQIVND (reference sequence). The V and J ends lost 8 bases and 0 bases respectively, with 10 bases between them. CDR3 protein: CASQDRLNTEAFF. CDR3 in DNA: TGTGCCAGTCAAGACAGACTGAACACTGAAGCTTTCTTT.

The gene calls are TRBV9 and TRBJ1-3; 7 bases match TRBD1. The ends lost 0 bases at V and 2 bases at J; junction bases unmatched: 14. Germline CDR1 and CDR2: SGDLS and YYNGEE. CDR3 length: 19 residues. The CDR3: CASSVVGSGQTGAGNTIYF. In nucleotides, the CDR3 is TGTGCCAGCAGCGTAGTCGGCTCGGGACAGACAGGAGCTGGAAACACCATATATTTT.

The genes are TRBV6-6 and TRBJ1-1; TRBD1 matches 8 bases. The CDR3 spans 14 residues. Germline values: CDR1 MNHNY, CDR2 SVGAGI (reference sequence). The J segment lost 1 base and the V segment lost 6 bases, leaving 4 bases of the junction unmatched. CDR3: CASRSQGGNTEAFF. DNA for the CDR3: TGTGCCAGCAGGTCACAGGGGGGGAACACTGAAGCTTTCTTT.

The chain couples TRBV5-1 to TRBJ2-3, with a weak D call TRBD2 (7 bases). Per germline, CDR1 SGHRS and CDR2 YFSETQ. The germline V and J ends were trimmed by 7 bases and 1 base, with 10 bases remaining between them. The CDR3 loop spans 13 amino acids. The CDR3 reads CASQGRGTDTQYF. In DNA, the CDR3 is TGCGCCAGCCAGGGGAGGGGCACAGATACGCAGTATTTT.

The chain links TRBV10-2 to TRBJ1-6; 8 positions agree with TRBD1. CDR1 WSHSY and CDR2 SAAADI come from the germline V gene. This CDR3 has 13 amino acids. V shed 5 bases, J shed 8 bases, and the junction held 2 bases outside the gene matches. CDR3 nucleotides: TGCGCCAGCAGTTACAGGGGGGATTCACCCCTCCACTTT. Its translation: CASSYRGDSPLHF.

The chain carries TRBV21-1 and TRBJ2-3. TRBV21-1 is a known pseudogene. The CDR3 sequence is 13 residues long. CDR3 DNA: TGTCCACAGAGGGGGGAGGACACAGATACGCAGTATTTT. This codes for CPQRGEDTDTQYF.

The chain joins TRBV29-1 to TRBJ1-3; 9 nucleotides align to TRBD1. There are 17 residues in the CDR3. Trimming cost V 6 bases and J 4 bases; bases outside gene matches: 16. The V gene's germline CDR1 is SQVTM and CDR2 ANQGSEA. CDR3 residues: CSVLTLRDRDKGNTIYF. The CDR3 DNA sequence: TGCAGCGTGCTCACCTTGCGGGACAGGGACAAAGGAAACACCATATATTTT.

This chain uses TRBV7-9 with TRBJ2-7; perhaps TRBD1 as D (6 bases). The length of the CDR3 is 15 residues. From germline, CDR1 is SEHNR and CDR2 FQNEAQ (reference sequence). V was pared by 1 base and J by 4 bases, with 14 bases between. CDR3 nucleotide sequence: TGTGCCAGCAGCTTAGGGTGGACAGCGACTTACGAGCAGTACTTC. It specifies CASSLGWTATYEQYF.

The V call is TRBV4-3, the J call TRBJ2-1, with 11 bases fitting TRBD2. The CDR3 length is 15 residues. The germline gives CDR1 LGHNA, CDR2 YSLEER. The junction had 2 bases not matched to a gene; V was cut back by 2 bases and J by 5 bases. The CDR3 bases are TGCGCCAGCAGCCAACTAGCGGGAGGCAACAATGAGCAGTTCTTC. It translates to CASSQLAGGNNEQFF.

V usage is TRBV18 and J usage is TRBJ2-7; TRBD2 agrees at 7 bases. Germline assignment: CDR1 KGHSH and CDR2 LQKENI. This CDR3 is built from 17 residues. Germline trimming cut 1 base from V and 1 base from J; bases unmatched to any gene: 10. The CDR3 loop is CASSPQAGLRGSYEQYF. The CDR3 DNA sequence: TGTGCCAGCTCACCACAGGCAGGCCTGCGGGGGTCCTACGAGCAGTACTTC.